This TCR beta chain comes out of a study of T cells in Graves' hyperthyroidism and ophthalmopathy (dated by TCRdb to the late 2010s). Context from the whole study: Peripheral blood was collected at initial diagnosis, before any treatment. To identify TCR V-J signatures that set the groups apart, the researchers used a discovery cohort of about a hundred patients, made up of 40 to 45 with Graves' ophthalmopathy and about 59 with stable Graves' hyperthyroidism. Whether ophthalmopathy could be predicted prospectively was tested in an independent validation cohort made up of under 20 hyperthyroidism patients plus 17 patients who later progressed to ophthalmopathy. For training and testing, the 80 to 100 patients in the discovery cohort were randomly divided in a 7:3 ratio. Thyroid tissue and blood T-cell repertoires from several Graves' hyperthyroidism patients were also compared in the study. Once sampling was done, hyperthyroidism patients were given methimazole at a starting dose of 30 mg daily, whereas ophthalmopathy patients were given high-dose intravenous methylprednisolone. The paper describes TCR Vbeta CDR3 sequencing of around 130 peripheral blood samples, made up of under 50 ophthalmopathy patients, approximately 73 hyperthyroidism patients and around 17 progressor patients.

TCR beta CDR3 regions were amplified from RNA transcripts. A first-round RT-PCR of the TCR CDR3 used the HTBI primer set with the Qiagen OneStep RT-PCR kit. The libraries were constructed in a second round of multiplex PCR and then size-selected and purified. The libraries were sequenced on an Illumina HiSeq2000 using paired-end 100 bp reads. The study's processing was this. Raw data were processed with SOAPnuke, discarding reads with adapters, uncalled bases, mean Phred below 15, or no exact constant-primer or identifier match. High-quality paired reads were merged using COPE v1.2.5, and each unique nucleotide sequence was defined as a clonotype. Clonotypes were aligned to IMGT TRBV, TRBD and TRBJ reference segments using MiTCR v1.1. Analysis was restricted to V-J combinations with a frequency above 0.0001, which covered 99.2% of repertoires. The TCS score was defined as the ratio of F50 (clonal expansion) to E x V (chaos), calculated using BLOSUM62-based TCRdist between CDR3 peptides within each V-J. Welch's t-statistics and random forest reduced 450 to 600 V-J features to under 15, which were used in a naive Bayes classifier (R e1071). The public sequencing data were trimmed at Q25 with fastp and processed into clonotypes with MiXCR by TCRdb, which kept only in-frame beta chains. Each record represents a unique CDR3 protein, reported with the most common genes and DNA among its rows. TCRdb, rather than the study authors, made the V and J calls. The sample table shows roughly 180,000 distinct CDR3 sequences, and over 8% are seen once. The top ten clonotypes cover 22% of the sample.

Hyperthyroidism patients were newly diagnosed, had a disease duration of under 2 months, and were aged 18 to 65 years. Any patient with an uncontrolled infection, another autoimmune disease, pregnancy or lactation was excluded. Diagnoses were established on the basis of clinical symptoms, serum thyroxine and TRAb, thyroid ultrasound, and orbital computed tomography. Blood from progressor patients was collected at the time of first diagnosis with hyperthyroidism, before any ophthalmopathy symptoms had appeared. PBMCs were isolated from more than 8 ml of fresh peripheral blood by Ficoll-Paque density gradient centrifugation. Progressor patients were initially diagnosed with Graves' hyperthyroidism and developed ophthalmopathy during follow-up. Total RNA was extracted using Trizol reagent, and RNA quality was assessed on an Agilent 2100 Bioanalyzer. As encoded in the germline V gene (reference sequence), CDR1 is SEHNR while CDR2 is FQNEAQ. From cysteine to phenylalanine, the CDR3 is 14 amino acids long. CDR3 DNA is the only sequence kept; it has 42 bases, read in frame from the first base. V is pared back by 0 bases and J by 0 bases, with 6 bases lying between the germline termini.

Beyond this particular receptor, the publication reports: No statistical method was used to fix the sample size in advance, and group allocation was not hidden from the investigators. During validation, the model predicted progression to ophthalmopathy a median of around 7 months ahead of onset, with roughly 65% sensitivity and about 75% specificity. Ophthalmopathy was separated from stable hyperthyroidism by a 13 V-J signature model, with approximately 90% sensitivity and 81% to 82% specificity obtained in cross-validation and 80%/75% obtained in testing. Most expanded thyroid clonotypes (frequency above 0.001) were also detected in blood, suggesting blood repertoires may reflect thyroid immune responses.

This clonotype was picked up many times. Its antigen is currently not known. No much larger clone exists at a distance of one base, and base qualities are not known. The sample consisted of blood. The TCR originated in a woman under 30 with Graves' hyperthyroidism that later progressed to Graves' ophthalmopathy. The rearrangement joined TRBV7-9 to TRBJ2-7; confidence is insufficient to name the D gene. The CDR3 in this case is CASSLAGRSYEQYF. The DNA sequence is given as TGTGCCAGCAGCTTAGCGGGCCGCTCCTACGAGCAGTACTTC.